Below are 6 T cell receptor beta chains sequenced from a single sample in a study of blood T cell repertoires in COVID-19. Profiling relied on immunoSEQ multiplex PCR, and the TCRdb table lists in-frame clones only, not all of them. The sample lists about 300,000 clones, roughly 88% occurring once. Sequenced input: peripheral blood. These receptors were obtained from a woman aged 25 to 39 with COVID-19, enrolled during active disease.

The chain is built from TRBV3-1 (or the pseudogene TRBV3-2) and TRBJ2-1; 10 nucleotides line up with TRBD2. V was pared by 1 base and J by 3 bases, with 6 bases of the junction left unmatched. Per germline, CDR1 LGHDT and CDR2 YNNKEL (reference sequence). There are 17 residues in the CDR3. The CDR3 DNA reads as TGTGCCAGCAGCCAAGTTAGGGCTAGCGGGGGCTACAATGAGCAGTTCTTC. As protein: CASSQVRASGGYNEQFF.

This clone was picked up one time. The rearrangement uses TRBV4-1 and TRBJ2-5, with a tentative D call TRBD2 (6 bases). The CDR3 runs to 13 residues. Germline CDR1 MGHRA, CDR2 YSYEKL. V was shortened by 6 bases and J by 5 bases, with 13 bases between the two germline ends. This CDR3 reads CASSFTRGETQYF. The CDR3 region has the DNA TGCGCCAGCAGTTTCACCCGGGGGGAGACCCAGTACTTC.

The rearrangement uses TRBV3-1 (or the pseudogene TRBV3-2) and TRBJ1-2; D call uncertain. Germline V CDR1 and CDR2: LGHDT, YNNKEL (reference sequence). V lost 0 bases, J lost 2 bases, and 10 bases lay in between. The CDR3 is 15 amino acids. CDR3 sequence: CASSQELRGNYGYTF. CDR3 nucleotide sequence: TGTGCCAGCAGCCAAGAGCTACGAGGGAACTATGGCTACACCTTC.

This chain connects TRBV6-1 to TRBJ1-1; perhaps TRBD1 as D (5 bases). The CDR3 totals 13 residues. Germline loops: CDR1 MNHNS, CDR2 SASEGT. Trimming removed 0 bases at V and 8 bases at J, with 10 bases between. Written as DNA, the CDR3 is TGTGCCAGCAGTGAAGCGCTTAGGGGCGAAGCTTTCTTT. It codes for CASSEALRGEAFF.

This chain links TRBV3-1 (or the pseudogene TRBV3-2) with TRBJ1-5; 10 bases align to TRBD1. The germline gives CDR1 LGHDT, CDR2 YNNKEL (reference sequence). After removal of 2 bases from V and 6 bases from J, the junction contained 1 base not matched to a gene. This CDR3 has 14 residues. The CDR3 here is CASSQWTGGQPQHF. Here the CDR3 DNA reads TGTGCCAGCAGCCAATGGACAGGGGGTCAGCCCCAGCATTTT.

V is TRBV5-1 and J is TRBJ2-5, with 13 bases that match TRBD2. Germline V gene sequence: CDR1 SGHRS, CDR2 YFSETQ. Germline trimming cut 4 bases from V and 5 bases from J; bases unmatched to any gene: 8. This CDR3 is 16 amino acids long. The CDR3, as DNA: TGCGCCAGCAGCGGACTGGGACTAGCGGGGTTCGAGACCCAGTACTTC. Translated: CASSGLGLAGFETQYF.